The T cell receptor (beta chain) described here comes from a study of T cell responses to AZD1222 COVID-19 vaccine. Study details: Second-dose timings of about 4 or about 12 weeks were pooled.

Study-level points and caveats: When two AZD1222 doses had been given, Spike-specific TCR breadth and depth rose. Donors were chiefly white British, with a greater number of females, and clonal diversity was perhaps underestimated.

Repertoires were generated with immunoSEQ multiplex PCR, while TCRdb's copy carries only in-frame clones and drops some. This sample has about 110,000 clones, with 65% to 85% found just once. In the case of this clone: Its specificity is not known.

V shed 3 bases and J shed 8 bases, with 13 bases lying between them. The CDR3 covers 13 residues. This clonotype was obtained from an adult in good health. The V gene is TRBV12-3 or TRBV12-4, the J gene TRBJ1-2, with a weak D call TRBD1 (5 bases). Sequenced here: peripheral blood, sampled on day 0 of AZD1222 vaccination. CDR3 bases: TGTGCCAGCAGTTTTCGGCAGGGCTTCGGCTACACCTTC. Protein: CASSFRQGFGYTF.